Below are 30 T cell receptor beta chains sequenced from a single sample in a study of spatial heterogeneity in lung cancer (dated by TCRdb to the late 2010s). The library was made by 5' RACE. Instrument on record: NextSeq 500. Starting from the raw public reads, TCRdb applied fastp trimming at Q25, assembled clones with MiXCR and retained in-frame beta chains. Each entry is one CDR3 protein sequence, shown with its most common DNA and genes. A total of fewer than 7,500 distinct CDR3 sequences appear in this sample, roughly 29% of them only once. The ten largest clones represent approximately 20% of the sample. General findings and caveats noted by the study authors: The tumor nonsynonymous mutation count correlated with the number of expanded alpha and beta TCRs within the tumor.

The antigens of these receptors remain unknown. Reading the label with the study, this specimen's time point is: sample taken at primary tumor resection. The sample was lung tumor tissue, taken at surgery. Receptors originate from a male donor with early-stage non-small cell lung cancer.

This rearrangement joins TRBV3-1 to TRBJ2-3; a possible D gene is TRBD1 (5 bases). The germline V gene has CDR1 LGHDT and CDR2 YNNKEL (reference sequence). This CDR3 is built from 16 residues. Trimming pared 2 bases from V and 7 bases from J, leaving 19 bases between. In DNA form, the CDR3 reads TGTGCCAGCAGCCAACCACTGGGGCACGTCGGTAATACGCAGTATTTT. It specifies CASSQPLGHVGNTQYF.

This clonotype was found many times. The chain joins TRBV27 to TRBJ2-5; D unclear. The CDR3 is 13 residues long. From germline, CDR1 is MNHEY and CDR2 SMNVEV (reference sequence). V lost 3 bases to trimming and J lost 7 bases, with 12 bases between them. The CDR3 sequence is CASSLRSYTTQYF. Written as DNA, the CDR3 is TGTGCCAGCAGTTTGCGGTCTTATACGACCCAGTACTTC.

In this sample, this clonotype turned up a few times. The CDR3 DNA follows: TGTGCCAGCAGCGAACTAGCGGGAGAGGGCAATGAGCAGTTCTTC. Amino acid sequence: CASSELAGEGNEQFF. This chain links TRBV6-4 with TRBJ2-1; 11 nucleotides align to TRBD2. Germline trimming cut 6 bases from V and 6 bases from J; bases unmatched to any gene: 7. Germline V gene lookup returns CDR1 MRHNA and CDR2 SNTAGT. There are 15 residues in the CDR3.

The rearrangement links TRBV18 to TRBJ2-1, with 11 bases fitting TRBD2. CDR3 size: 14 residues. CDR1 and CDR2 from the germline V gene are KGHSH and LQKENI. V gave up 6 bases and J gave up 4 bases; unmatched junction bases: 2. CDR3 DNA sequence: TGTGCCAGCTCCGGGACTAGCGGATACAATGAGCAGTTCTTC. This gives the protein CASSGTSGYNEQFF.

This clonotype has ten or more counts. The chain combines TRBV5-1 with TRBJ1-1; a weak D match, TRBD1 (6 bases). Germline CDR1 and CDR2: SGHRS and YFSETQ. The CDR3 runs to 14 residues. V gave up 0 bases and J gave up 1 base, with 7 bases separating them. CDR3 region: CASSLADRNTEAFF. In nucleotides, the CDR3 is TGCGCCAGCAGCTTGGCGGACAGGAACACTGAAGCTTTCTTT.

This chain connects TRBV11-2 to TRBJ2-3; no clear D. Germline CDR1 is SGHAT and CDR2 is FQNNGV. Between the trimmed V and J ends, which lost 5 bases and 4 bases, there was a span of 16 bases. The CDR3 has 15 amino acids. The CDR3 protein is CASSEAALGADTQYF. The CDR3 region has the DNA TGTGCCAGCAGCGAGGCCGCACTTGGGGCAGATACGCAGTATTTT.

The chain recombines TRBV4-3 with TRBJ2-2, with a tentative D call TRBD2 (6 bases). There are 15 residues in the CDR3. Germline assignment: CDR1 LGHNA and CDR2 YSLEER. V was shortened by 2 bases and J by 4 bases, with 11 bases between the two germline ends. CDR3 sequence: CASSQTGLTTGELFF. CDR3 coding DNA: TGCGCCAGCAGCCAAACCGGACTAACCACCGGGGAGCTGTTTTTT.

In its sample, this clonotype is medium-sized (0.01 to 0.1%). The chain uses TRBV2 and TRBJ1-4; the D is unclear. V was shortened by 7 bases and J by 8 bases, with 17 bases between the two germline ends. Germline-derived CDR1 and CDR2 are SNHLY and FYNNEI. The CDR3 consists of 14 residues. The CDR3 coding sequence is TGTGCCAGCAATTTGCTTGAGAACAGAGAAAAACTGTTTTTT. This codes for CASNLLENREKLFF.

This chain uses TRBV6-2 or TRBV6-3 with TRBJ2-2; possibly TRBD2 for D (6 bases). Germline-derived CDR1 and CDR2 are MNHEY and SVGEGT. This CDR3 has 16 residues. Trimming pared 10 bases from V and 5 bases from J, leaving 23 bases between. The CDR3 loop is CATRPRETGETGELFF. The CDR3 DNA reads as TGTGCCACCAGACCTAGGGAAACGGGAGAAACCGGGGAGCTGTTTTTT.

This rearrangement joins TRBV14 to TRBJ2-1, with 8 bases lining up with TRBD2. From germline, CDR1 is SGHDN and CDR2 FVKESK. The V segment lost 4 bases and the J segment 6 bases; nucleotides outside the gene matches: 8. The CDR3 sequence is 15 residues long. DNA of the CDR3: TGTGCCAGCAGCCCTCAGACGGGAGGGGGCAATGAGCAGTTCTTC. It codes for CASSPQTGGGNEQFF.

The V and J genes are TRBV5-1 and TRBJ2-7, with D perhaps matching TRBD1 (5 bases). CDR1 and CDR2 from the germline V gene are SGHRS and YFSETQ. The CDR3 runs to 12 residues. V was clipped by 1 base and J by 5 bases, with 7 bases between them. DNA for the CDR3: TGCGCCAGCAGCTTGTCAGGGAACGAGCAGTACTTC. The encoded protein is CASSLSGNEQYF.

The gene calls are TRBV3-1 and TRBJ2-1; 9 positions agree with TRBD1. Per the germline V gene, CDR1 is LGHDT and CDR2 is YNNKEL (reference sequence). Germline trimming cut 3 bases from V and 10 bases from J; bases unmatched to any gene: 1. This CDR3 has 12 amino acids. CDR3 protein: CASSQGTGEQFF. The CDR3 bases are TGTGCCAGCAGCCAGGGGACAGGGGAGCAGTTCTTC.

This clonotype was detected a few times. The V and J genes are TRBV4-1 and TRBJ2-2, with TRBD1 as a possible D gene (6 bases). CDR1 MGHRA and CDR2 YSYEKL come from the germline V gene. V was clipped by 1 base and J by 3 bases, with 6 bases between them. This CDR3 has 14 amino acids. In DNA, the CDR3 is TGCGCCAGCAGCCAAGCAGGGGACACCGGGGAGCTGTTTTTT. It encodes CASSQAGDTGELFF.

This clonotype was seen many times. The V call is TRBV2, the J call TRBJ2-5; D remains unclear. V was trimmed by 7 bases and J by 3 bases, leaving 9 bases between them. This CDR3 contains 12 residues. Germline-derived CDR1 and CDR2 are SNHLY and FYNNEI. CDR3 DNA: TGTGCCAGCACCCCTTTAGAAGAGACCCAGTACTTC. Translating it yields CASTPLEETQYF.

This clonotype is labeled medium-sized. The genes are TRBV27 and TRBJ2-3, with D hard to call. Germline V CDR1 and CDR2: MNHEY, SMNVEV (reference sequence). This CDR3 has 12 residues. V dropped 4 bases and J dropped 4 bases, with 6 bases sitting between them. For the CDR3, the DNA is TGTGCCAGCAGTTCCCCCCCAGATACGCAGTATTTT. Amino acids: CASSSPPDTQYF.

V and J are TRBV20-1 and TRBJ2-6; D unclear. The CDR3 has 16 amino acids. CDR1 and CDR2 (germline): DFQATT, SNEGSKA (reference sequence). With 1 base removed from V and 2 bases from J, the gap between germline ends came to 12 bases. CDR3: CSARAHDLAGANVLTF. The CDR3 nucleotides are TGCAGTGCTAGAGCCCATGACTTAGCTGGGGCCAACGTCCTGACTTTC.

This clonotype showed up many times. The chain links TRBV30 to TRBJ1-1; a possible D gene is TRBD1 (6 bases). The germline V and J ends were trimmed by 0 bases and 0 bases, with 11 bases remaining between them. This CDR3 is 15 amino acids long. Germline values: CDR1 GTSNPN, CDR2 SVGIG (reference sequence). DNA for the CDR3: TGTGCCTGGAGTGTACGGAGGGGGGTGAACACTGAAGCTTTCTTT. This sequence encodes CAWSVRRGVNTEAFF.

This clonotype was found a few times. The rearrangement uses TRBV7-9 and TRBJ2-7, with 7 positions matching TRBD2. Germline CDR1 is SEHNR and CDR2 is FQNEAQ (reference sequence). Trimming cost V 1 base and J 6 bases; bases outside gene matches: 3. This CDR3 comprises 13 residues. The CDR3 coding sequence is TGTGCCAGCAGCTTAGGCGGGGGAGCCGAGCAGTACTTC. Its protein product is CASSLGGGAEQYF.

In nucleotides, the CDR3 is TGTGCCAGCAGCCGCGGAGGGGCTGGTGAGACCCAGTACTTC. It codes for CASSRGGAGETQYF. The chain couples TRBV3-1 to TRBJ2-5, with D possibly TRBD2 on 6 matching bases. Trimming pared 4 bases from V and 5 bases from J, leaving 14 bases between. The CDR3 loop spans 14 amino acids. CDR1 and CDR2 from the germline V gene are LGHDT and YNNKEL (reference sequence).

This clonotype is classed as medium-sized. The chain carries TRBV5-1 and TRBJ2-3; a weak D match, TRBD1 (6 bases). The CDR3 is 13 residues long. Trimming took 4 bases from V and 2 from J, leaving 8 bases between them. CDR1 SGHRS and CDR2 YFSETQ come from the germline V gene. CDR3 loop: CASSRDNTDTQYF. CDR3 coding DNA: TGCGCCAGCAGCAGGGACAACACAGATACGCAGTATTTT.

Many counts were recorded for this clonotype. A junction boundary mismatches the germline segment, possibly from a read error. This sequence joins TRBV11-2 and TRBJ2-5, with D uncertain. From germline, CDR1 is SGHAT and CDR2 FQNNGV. This CDR3 spans 12 amino acids. The CDR3 DNA sequence: TGTGCCAACAGCCCCTCACAAGAGACCCAGTACTTC. Protein sequence: CANSPSQETQYF.

This clonotype was detected a few times. The chain couples TRBV20-1 to TRBJ2-1; 10 positions match TRBD2. Germline trimming cut 0 bases from V and 6 bases from J; bases unmatched to any gene: 5. The CDR3 contains 15 residues. Looked up from germline, CDR1 is DFQATT and CDR2 is SNEGSKA (reference sequence). Here the CDR3 DNA reads TGCAGTGCTAGAGATCTAGCGGGAGTTGCCAATGAGCAGTTCTTC. Translated, it gives CSARDLAGVANEQFF.

This clonotype ranks as medium-sized (0.01 to 0.1%). The rearrangement links TRBV2 to TRBJ2-1; tentatively, D is TRBD2 (6 bases). Trimming removed 6 bases from V and 3 bases from J, with 12 bases in between. Germline CDR1 and CDR2: SNHLY and FYNNEI. The CDR3 sequence is 14 residues long. CDR3: CASSAGTLYNEQFF. CDR3 DNA: TGTGCCAGCAGCGCCGGGACTCTCTACAATGAGCAGTTCTTC.

This clonotype came up a few times. The rearrangement links TRBV7-3 to TRBJ2-2, with TRBD2 identical over 14 bases. This CDR3 comprises 19 residues. After removal of 3 bases from V and 5 bases from J, the junction contained 11 bases not matched to a gene. Germline loops: CDR1 SGHTA, CDR2 FQGTGA. The CDR3 spells CASSFIAGTSGRGTGELFF. The CDR3, as DNA: TGTGCCAGCAGCTTCATTGCCGGGACTAGCGGGAGAGGGACCGGGGAGCTGTTTTTT.

In this sample, this clonotype is medium-sized. The chain combines TRBV12-3 or TRBV12-4 with TRBJ1-2; TRBD1 might be the D (6 bases). This CDR3 spans 11 amino acids. The germline V and J ends were trimmed by 5 bases and 7 bases, with 8 bases remaining between them. DNA for the CDR3: TGTGCCAGCAGTCTAGGGGGTGGCTACACCTTC. Its translation is CASSLGGGYTF.

This clonotype rates as medium-sized (0.01 to 0.1%). The chain carries TRBV6-5 and TRBJ2-6; D is undetermined. Trimming took off 6 bases at V and 0 bases at J, with 6 bases between the two ends. CDR1 MNHEY and CDR2 SVGAGI come from the germline V gene. This CDR3 region has 14 residues. The CDR3 loop is CASRRVSGANVLTF. The CDR3, as DNA: TGTGCCAGCAGAAGAGTCTCTGGGGCCAACGTCCTGACTTTC.

This clonotype was counted a few times. The rearrangement links TRBV7-2 to TRBJ2-7; 7 nucleotides match TRBD2. The CDR3 length is 18 residues. The ends lost 1 base at V and 7 bases at J; junction bases unmatched: 19. CDR1 and CDR2 from the germline V gene are SGHTA and FQGNSA. CDR3 residues: CASSLGALVASGIEEQYF. CDR3 coding DNA: TGTGCCAGCAGCTTAGGGGCCCTTGTGGCTAGCGGCATTGAAGAGCAGTACTTC. The full variable domain, its missing parts supplied by reference TRBV7-2 and TRBJ2-7, is GAGVSQSPSNKVTEKGKDVELRCDPISGHTALYWYRQSLGQGLEFLIYFQGNSAPDKSGLPSDRFSAERTGGSVSTLTIQRTQQEDSAVYLCASSLGALVASGIEEQYFGPGTRLTVT.

About this clonotype: A junction end diverges from the germline sequence, so it may reflect a read error. CDR3 loop: CASSLGQATEAFF. CDR3 coding DNA: TGTGCTAGCAGCCTAGGACAGGCCACTGAAGCTTTCTTT. This chain connects TRBV7-7 to TRBJ1-1; 7 nucleotides line up with TRBD1. The germline V gene encodes CDR1 SSHAT and CDR2 FNYEAQ (reference sequence). The CDR3 has 13 amino acids.

V usage is TRBV2 and J usage is TRBJ2-3, with 7 bases that match TRBD2. The CDR3 is 16 residues long. V trimming: 5 bases; J trimming: 5 bases; junction bases outside the gene matches: 13. CDR1 and CDR2 from the germline V gene are SNHLY and FYNNEI. CDR3 nucleotide sequence: TGTGCCAGCAGTCCCCAGGGAGGGAGGGCCGGAGATACGCAGTATTTT. Translated: CASSPQGGRAGDTQYF.

Only a few counts were recorded for this clonotype. The chain is built from TRBV29-1 and TRBJ1-4; TRBD1 is a possible D gene (5 bases). Trimming left V 0 bases short and J 10 bases short, with 12 bases between. CDR1 and CDR2 from the germline V gene are SQVTM and ANQGSEA. This CDR3 comprises 13 residues. CDR3 loop: CSVEDFQGGKLFF. CDR3 DNA sequence: TGCAGCGTTGAAGATTTCCAGGGTGGAAAACTGTTTTTT.